Listed here are 32 T cell receptor beta chains from one sample, sequenced in a study of regulatory T cells in long-lasting Graves disease. Relying on iRepertoire HTBI primers and Arm-PCR of CDR3 regions, the team built TCR beta libraries. Each CDR3 protein gets one entry after TCRdb re-called the multiplex PCR reads with MiXCR. The repertoire consists of 300,000 to 400,000 distinct CDR3 sequences, with around 19% occurring once and the leading ten covering 25% to 30%. Time point specified: persistent/refractory GD, antithyroid drugs over 5 years with positive TRAb. Researchers made the TCR library from RNA that was extracted from PBMCs. The sample was peripheral blood mononuclear cells (PBMCs), taken when the disease was refractory, from a patient treated with antithyroid drugs. The source of these receptors is a female donor with Graves disease.

This chain uses TRBV18 with TRBJ2-7, with 12 nucleotides matching TRBD2. Germline CDR1 is KGHSH and CDR2 is LQKENI. Trimming removed 5 bases from V and 2 bases from J; junction bases left unmatched: 7. This CDR3 region has 16 residues. CDR3 sequence (DNA): TGTGCCAGCTCAACAGCTGGACTAGCGGGAACCTACGAGCAGTACTTC. It is translated as CASSTAGLAGTYEQYF.

The table lists this clonotype with many counts. The chain is built from TRBV3-1 and TRBJ1-5; D uncertain. Germline CDR1 is LGHDT and CDR2 is YNNKEL (reference sequence). V was pared by 4 bases and J by 3 bases, with 10 bases between. The CDR3 sequence is 14 residues long. DNA of the CDR3: TGTGCCAGCAGCCCTCGGGCAGACAATCAGCCCCAGCATTTT. Amino acid sequence: CASSPRADNQPQHF.

J is TRBJ2-2 and V is TRBV11-1; 7 positions agree with TRBD1. The CDR3 runs 16 residues. CDR1 and CDR2 from the germline V gene are SGHAT and FQDESV (reference sequence). V was clipped by 2 bases and J by 0 bases; unmatched bases: 3. The CDR3 spells CASSLNRGPNTGELFF. In DNA form, the CDR3 reads TGTGCCAGCAGCTTAAACAGGGGCCCGAACACCGGGGAGCTGTTTTTT.

This clonotype was recorded at least ten times. J is TRBJ1-2 and V is TRBV20-1; D call uncertain. Germline loops: CDR1 DFQATT, CDR2 SNEGSKA (reference sequence). V was cut by 5 bases and J by 4 bases, with 14 bases left in between. The CDR3 has 13 residues. The CDR3 is CSAAGPESYGYTF. As DNA, the CDR3 is TGCAGTGCTGCCGGACCGGAGAGCTATGGCTACACCTTC.

In this sample, this clonotype turned up many times. The gene calls are TRBV12-3 or TRBV12-4 and TRBJ1-2, with D hard to call. The CDR3 loop spans 13 amino acids. V was shortened by 3 bases and J by 5 bases, with 10 bases between the two germline ends. Written as DNA, the CDR3 is TGTGCCAGCAGTTTCGGCGTCTCTTATGGCTACACCTTC. It specifies CASSFGVSYGYTF.

This clonotype was counted a few times. The chain employs TRBV12-3 or TRBV12-4 and TRBJ2-2; 12 nucleotides match TRBD2. This CDR3 is built from 17 residues. The ends lost 6 bases at V and 5 bases at J; junction bases unmatched: 10. The CDR3, as DNA: TGTGCCAGCAGCCCCATCGGGCTAGCGGGAGGGACCGGGGAGCTGTTTTTT. The encoded protein is CASSPIGLAGGTGELFF.

Points on this clonotype: The junction differs from germline at one of its ends, possibly a read error. CDR3 DNA sequence: TGTGCCCGGAGTGTGAGCCTAAACACCGGGGAGCTGTTTTTT. It yields the protein CARSVSLNTGELFF. The chain combines TRBV30 with TRBJ2-2; D is unresolved. The germline V gene has CDR1 GTSNPN and CDR2 SVGIG (reference sequence). The CDR3 has 14 amino acids.

The sample holds a few counts of this clonotype. This chain links TRBV7-2 with TRBJ2-4; D gene unclear. This CDR3 is built from 14 residues. The V and J ends lost 1 base and 3 bases respectively, with 7 bases between them. CDR1 is SGHTA and CDR2 is FQGNSA in the germline V gene. CDR3 bases: TGTGCCAGCAGCTTAGGAGACTTCAAAAACATTCAGTACTTC. It codes for CASSLGDFKNIQYF.

This clonotype was seen ten or more times. The chain joins TRBV20-1 to TRBJ2-5; D is undetermined. The ends were cut back, 5 bases at V and 1 base at J, with 8 bases in the middle. Germline assignment: CDR1 DFQATT and CDR2 SNEGSKA (reference sequence). This CDR3 region has 12 residues. As DNA, the CDR3 is TGCAGTGCTCACGGAAGCCAAGAGACCCAGTACTTC. Its protein product is CSAHGSQETQYF.

This clonotype was detected ten times or more. This chain connects TRBV20-1 to TRBJ1-2; TRBD1 might be the D (5 bases). V lost 5 bases, J lost 2 bases, and 12 bases lay in between. This CDR3 contains 13 residues. The germline gives CDR1 DFQATT, CDR2 SNEGSKA (reference sequence). The CDR3, as DNA: TGCAGTGCTGAGGCAGGGAGCAACTATGGCTACACCTTC. Its protein product is CSAEAGSNYGYTF.

This clonotype was observed a handful of times. The chain uses TRBV7-6 and TRBJ2-7; the match to TRBD1 covers 9 bases. The germline V gene encodes CDR1 SGHVS and CDR2 FNYEAQ. The V segment lost 5 bases and the J segment 3 bases; nucleotides outside the gene matches: 11. The CDR3 loop spans 16 amino acids. The CDR3 here is CASSHTLGQGIYEQYF. The CDR3 nucleotides are TGTGCCAGCAGCCATACCTTAGGACAGGGGATCTACGAGCAGTACTTC.

A remark on this clonotype: It may be a read error: a sequence one base away is much more abundant. The J gene is TRBJ1-1, the V gene TRBV6-1; 7 bases map to TRBD1. Losses at the gene ends were 5 bases for V and 0 bases for J; bases not matched to a gene: 6. Germline V gene data show CDR1 as MNHNS and CDR2 as SASEGT. The CDR3 contains 15 residues. DNA for the CDR3: TGTGCCAGCAGTCCCCCGACAGGGATGAACACTGAAGCTTTCTTT. Amino acid sequence: CASSPPTGMNTEAFF.

This clonotype has more than one count but fewer than ten. The chain has TRBV20-1 and TRBJ1-1; weak D call: TRBD1 (5 bases). CDR1 and CDR2 (germline): DFQATT, SNEGSKA (reference sequence). CDR3 length: 10 amino acids. The V and J ends lost 7 bases and 6 bases respectively, with 9 bases between them. DNA of the CDR3: TGCAGTGTAGGGGTTGCTGAAGCTTTCTTT. Its translation is CSVGVAEAFF.

This clonotype was counted ten times or more. The chain has TRBV12-3 or TRBV12-4 and TRBJ1-2, with D perhaps matching TRBD1 (5 bases). The CDR3 spans 13 residues. V was trimmed by 5 bases and J by 6 bases, leaving 13 bases between them. The CDR3 loop is CASSNRTRNGYTF. The CDR3 bases are TGTGCCAGCAGTAACAGGACAAGGAATGGCTACACCTTC.

Ten or more counts support this clonotype. This chain links TRBV2 with TRBJ1-2; possibly TRBD1 for D (6 bases). From germline, CDR1 is SNHLY and CDR2 FYNNEI. The CDR3 extends over 16 amino acids. Trimming took off 1 base at V and 8 bases at J, with 20 bases between the two ends. CDR3 nucleotides: TGTGCCAGCAGTGAAGAAGGCCCGGAGGACAGCGACGGCTACACCTTC. Encoded protein: CASSEEGPEDSDGYTF. Combining the CDR3 with reference TRBV2 and TRBJ1-2 gives the whole variable domain EPEVTQTPSHQVTQMGQEVILRCVPISNHLYFYWYRQILGQKVEFLVSFYNNEISEKSEIFDDQFSVERPDGSNFTLKIRSTKLEDSAMYFCASSEEGPEDSDGYTFGSGTRLTVV.

This clonotype was counted a few times. The chain has TRBV7-9 and TRBJ2-7; no clear D. Trimming took 6 bases from V and 2 from J, leaving 8 bases between them. CDR1 and CDR2 from the germline V gene are SEHNR and FQNEAQ (reference sequence). The CDR3 sequence is 12 residues long. The CDR3, as DNA: TGTGCCAGCAGTTTTACGGCCTACGAGCAGTACTTC. This gives the protein CASSFTAYEQYF.

This clonotype was picked up many times. V usage is TRBV18 and J usage is TRBJ1-4; possibly TRBD1 for D (5 bases). V lost 3 bases to trimming and J lost 10 bases, with 21 bases between them. Germline CDR1 KGHSH, CDR2 LQKENI. The length of the CDR3 is 16 residues. The CDR3 protein is CASSPSPGLLNPKLFF. In DNA form, the CDR3 reads TGTGCCAGCTCACCCTCGCCGGGGCTTCTTAACCCAAAACTGTTTTTT. The entire variable domain, with the rest obtained from reference TRBV18 and TRBJ1-4, is as follows: NAGVMQNPRHLVRRRGQEARLRCSPMKGHSHVYWYRQLPEEGLKFMVYLQKENIIDESGMPKERFSAEFPKEGPSILRIQQVVRGDSAAYFCASSPSPGLLNPKLFFGSGTQLSVL.

Concerning this clonotype: At one of its ends the junction is not consistent with the germline gene, which may arise from a read error. V usage is TRBV6-2 or TRBV6-3 and J usage is TRBJ2-7, with TRBD2 identical over 7 bases. This CDR3 is built from 15 residues. From germline, CDR1 is MNHEY and CDR2 SVGEGT. CDR3 sequence: CTSSYGLADGHEQYF. CDR3 bases: TGTACCAGCAGTTACGGGCTAGCGGACGGCCACGAGCAGTACTTC.

This clonotype came up many times. V gene TRBV10-1 combines with J gene TRBJ1-2, with a tentative D call TRBD1 (5 bases). This CDR3 is built from 14 residues. V was clipped by 6 bases and J by 4 bases, with 15 bases between them. Germline V gives CDR1 WNHNN, CDR2 SYGVQD (reference sequence). The CDR3 protein is CASSPVGDVYGYTF. For the CDR3, the DNA is TGCGCCAGCAGCCCAGTAGGGGATGTCTATGGCTACACCTTC.

The J gene is TRBJ1-2, the V gene TRBV27; D perhaps matches TRBD1 (5 bases). Germline CDR1 reads MNHEY; CDR2 reads SMNVEV (reference sequence). The CDR3 totals 14 residues. Deletions cut 2 bases from V and 1 base from J, with 8 bases between. This CDR3 is CASSLGALNYGYTF. CDR3 DNA: TGTGCCAGCAGTTTAGGGGCCCTTAACTATGGCTACACCTTC.

The chain links TRBV5-6 to TRBJ1-2; no clear D gene. Looked up from germline, CDR1 is SGHDT and CDR2 is YYEEEE. V lost 4 bases, J lost 0 bases, and 16 bases lay in between. The CDR3 runs 16 residues. The CDR3 DNA sequence: TGTGCCAGCAGCCCGACGTCGCTAGCGGCTAACTATGGCTACACCTTC. This codes for CASSPTSLAANYGYTF.

This clonotype was counted many times. V and J are TRBV11-2 and TRBJ2-4; TRBD1 agrees at 7 bases. V trimming: 5 bases; J trimming: 3 bases; junction bases outside the gene matches: 10. From germline, CDR1 is SGHAT and CDR2 FQNNGV. The CDR3 is made up of 16 amino acids. The CDR3 coding sequence is TGTGCCAGCAGCGCAAGACAGGGAATGGGCAAAAACATTCAGTACTTC. Its translation is CASSARQGMGKNIQYF.

This clonotype has ten or more counts. V gene TRBV6-1 combines with J gene TRBJ1-1, with a tentative D call TRBD1 (6 bases). The V end was cut by 6 bases, the J end by 6 bases, with 26 bases between. The CDR3 consists of 17 residues. Germline CDR1 MNHNS, CDR2 SASEGT. The CDR3 loop is CASSSTWGGEKGAEAFF. The CDR3 nucleotides read TGTGCCAGCAGCTCGACATGGGGGGGCGAAAAGGGTGCTGAAGCTTTCTTT.

This clonotype was seen at least ten times. V and J are TRBV12-3 or TRBV12-4 and TRBJ2-2; D gene unclear. The V end was cut by 7 bases, the J end by 14 bases, with 14 bases between. There are 11 residues in the CDR3. Here the CDR3 reads CASTSAILLFF. The DNA for the CDR3 is TGTGCCAGCACGTCGGCGATCCTTCTGTTTTTT.

This clonotype appeared a few times. This chain joins TRBV3-1 and TRBJ2-7; D unresolved. Trimming took 4 bases from V and 5 from J, leaving 15 bases between them. The CDR3 has 14 residues. From germline, CDR1 is LGHDT and CDR2 YNNKEL (reference sequence). CDR3 region: CASSRSTSWDEQYF. The CDR3 DNA follows: TGTGCCAGCAGCCGCTCGACAAGTTGGGACGAGCAGTACTTC.

This clonotype was detected many times. The chain uses TRBV12-3 or TRBV12-4 and TRBJ1-3; no firm D call. Trimming pared 5 bases from V and 4 bases from J, leaving 6 bases between. The CDR3 has 12 residues. CDR3 residues: CASSPEGNTIYF. The DNA for the CDR3 is TGTGCCAGCAGTCCAGAGGGAAACACCATATATTTT.

This clonotype showed up many times. This chain joins TRBV2 and TRBJ1-6; 7 positions agree with TRBD1. V trimming: 5 bases; J trimming: 8 bases; junction bases outside the gene matches: 6. This CDR3 spans 14 amino acids. Germline values: CDR1 SNHLY, CDR2 FYNNEI. The CDR3 sequence: CASSLRDSYSPLHF. CDR3 sequence (DNA): TGTGCCAGCAGTTTACGGGACAGTTATTCACCCCTCCACTTT. Using reference TRBV2 and TRBJ1-6 for the parts outside the CDR3, the full variable domain is EPEVTQTPSHQVTQMGQEVILRCVPISNHLYFYWYRQILGQKVEFLVSFYNNEISEKSEIFDDQFSVERPDGSNFTLKIRSTKLEDSAMYFCASSLRDSYSPLHFGNGTRLTVT.

This clonotype was counted many times. The chain has TRBV28 and TRBJ1-5; 8 positions agree with TRBD1. V gave up 7 bases and J gave up 3 bases; unmatched junction bases: 11. Germline V gene lookup returns CDR1 MDHEN and CDR2 SYDVKM. The CDR3 is 16 residues long. This CDR3 reads CASNAGTGLFNQPQHF. The CDR3 DNA sequence: TGTGCCAGCAATGCCGGGACAGGCCTCTTCAATCAGCCCCAGCATTTT.

This chain connects TRBV2 to TRBJ2-7; 7 bases align to TRBD2. Germline CDR1 reads SNHLY; CDR2 reads FYNNEI. This CDR3 is built from 15 residues. With V trimmed by 3 bases and J by 2 bases, 7 bases remained unmatched. The CDR3 region has the DNA TGTGCCAGCAGTGATCAACTAGCGATCGCCTACGAGCAGTACTTC. It translates to CASSDQLAIAYEQYF.

This clonotype was detected many times. The V gene is TRBV2, the J gene TRBJ2-7, with 7 bases fitting TRBD1. CDR1 and CDR2 from the germline V gene are SNHLY and FYNNEI. Germline trimming cut 6 bases from V and 0 bases from J; bases unmatched to any gene: 14. This CDR3 region has 17 residues. CDR3 amino acids: CASSTPSSGQFSYEQYF. DNA of the CDR3: TGTGCCAGCAGCACCCCCTCGTCGGGACAGTTCTCCTACGAGCAGTACTTC.

This clonotype was counted many times. The chain joins TRBV12-3 or TRBV12-4 to TRBJ1-2; 9 bases map to TRBD1. CDR3 size: 14 residues. The ends lost 2 bases at V and 5 bases at J; junction bases unmatched: 3. DNA for the CDR3: TGTGCCAGCAGTTTATGGGACAGGGCATATGGCTACACCTTC. Translation gives CASSLWDRAYGYTF.

Note on this clonotype: This may stem from a read error, because a much larger clone lies one nucleotide away. V and J are TRBV20-1 and TRBJ2-7; TRBD2 agrees at 16 bases. V was pared by 6 bases and J by 5 bases, with 16 bases of the junction left unmatched. This CDR3 has 18 residues. Germline CDR1 and CDR2: DFQATT and SNEGSKA (reference sequence). For the CDR3, the DNA is TGCAGTGCCAAAAACCCTGCGGGACTAGCGGGAGGGAACCACGAGCAGTACTTC. This sequence encodes CSAKNPAGLAGGNHEQYF.